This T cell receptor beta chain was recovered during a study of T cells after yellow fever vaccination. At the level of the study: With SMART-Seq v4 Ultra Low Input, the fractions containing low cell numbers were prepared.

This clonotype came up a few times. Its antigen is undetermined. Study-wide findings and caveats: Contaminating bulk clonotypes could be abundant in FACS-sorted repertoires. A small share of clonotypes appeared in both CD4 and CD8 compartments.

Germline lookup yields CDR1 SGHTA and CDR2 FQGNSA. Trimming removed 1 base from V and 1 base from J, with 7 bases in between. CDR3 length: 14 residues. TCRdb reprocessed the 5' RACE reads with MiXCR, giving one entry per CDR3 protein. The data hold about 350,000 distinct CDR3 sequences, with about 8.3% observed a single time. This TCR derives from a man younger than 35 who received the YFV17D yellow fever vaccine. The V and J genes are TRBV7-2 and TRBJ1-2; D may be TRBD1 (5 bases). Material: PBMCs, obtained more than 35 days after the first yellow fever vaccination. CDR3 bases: TGTGCCAGCAGCTTAGAGGGGTTTAACTATGGCTACACCTTC. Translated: CASSLEGFNYGYTF. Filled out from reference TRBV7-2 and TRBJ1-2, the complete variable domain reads GAGVSQSPSNKVTEKGKDVELRCDPISGHTALYWYRQSLGQGLEFLIYFQGNSAPDKSGLPSDRFSAERTGGSVSTLTIQRTQQEDSAVYLCASSLEGFNYGYTFGSGTRLTVV.